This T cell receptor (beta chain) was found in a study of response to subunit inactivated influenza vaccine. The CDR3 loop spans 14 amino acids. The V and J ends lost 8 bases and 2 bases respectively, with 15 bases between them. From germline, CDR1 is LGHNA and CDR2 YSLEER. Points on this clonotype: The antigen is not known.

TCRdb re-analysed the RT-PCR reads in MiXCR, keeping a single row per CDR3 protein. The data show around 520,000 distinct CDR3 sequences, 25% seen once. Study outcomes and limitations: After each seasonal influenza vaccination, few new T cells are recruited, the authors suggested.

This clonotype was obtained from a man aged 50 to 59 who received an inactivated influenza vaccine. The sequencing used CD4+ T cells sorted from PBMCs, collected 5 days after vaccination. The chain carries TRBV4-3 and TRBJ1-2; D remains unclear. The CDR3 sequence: CASCSRSVNYGYTF. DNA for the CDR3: TGCGCCAGCTGCTCCCGGTCGGTAAACTATGGCTACACCTTC.